This TCR beta chain stems from a study of human T cells and chemical hapten exposure. Overall study context: Weekly administration of diphenylcyclopropenone to the scalp of patients continued throughout the roughly 26-week study.

This clonotype was detected only a few times. CDR3 length: 13 residues. Deletions cut 4 bases from V and 9 bases from J, with 10 bases between. The library attached unique molecular identifiers to individual cDNA molecules. A single record per CDR3 protein comes from TCRdb applying MiXCR to the RACE reads. In the table there are tens of thousands of distinct CDR3 sequences, about a tenth of which are singletons. Time point specified: patch test 2, 6 weeks after DPC sensitization. Treatment of the sample: therapeutic diphenylcyclopropenone sensitization with weekly scalp DPC. The chain couples TRBV12-3 or TRBV12-4 to TRBJ1-6; D is possibly TRBD1 (5 bases). The source material was whole blood, sampled in connection with sensitization to the hapten diphenylcyclopropenone (DPC). This sequence originates from a woman in her twenties or thirties with alopecia areata. Some clones in this sample may be carry-over from other donors' samples. The CDR3 spells CASSSQTVSPLHF. CDR3 DNA: TGTGCCAGCAGTTCGCAGACAGTTTCACCCCTCCACTTT.